These T cell receptor beta chains were read from a single sample in a study of patients and donors after allogeneic stem cell transplantation. Using its own MiXCR run on the RT-PCR reads, TCRdb lists one record per CDR3 protein. This table has 110,000 or so distinct CDR3 sequences, about a third appearing once. Sequencing was carried out using blood, either unsorted or a sorted T cell fraction (not recorded which). These receptors were obtained from a human donor who was either an allogeneic HSCT recipient or a stem cell or donor lymphocyte infusion donor (not recorded which). It is not recorded whose cells these are; they may come from a transplant donor. The CDR3 runs from the conserved cysteine through the conserved F or W. A D gene is named only where the DNA matches it firmly. Only part of the rows carry a size: once, few, many, or a class if the clone is expanded.

v_call	clone_size	d_call	j_call	cdr3_nt	cdr3_aa
TRBV2	few	-	TRBJ1-2	TGTGCCAGCGGATCCGACAGATACGGCTACACCTTC	CASGSDRYGYTF
TRBV27	few	TRBD1	TRBJ1-2	TGTGCCAGCAGTGCGGGACAGGGGAACAACTATGGCTACACCTTC	CASSAGQGNNYGYTF
TRBV2	few	TRBD2	TRBJ2-5	TGTGCCAGCAGTCCCCTTCTAGCGGGACGGGAGACCCAGTACTTC	CASSPLLAGRETQYF
TRBV6-2/TRBV6-3	few	-	TRBJ2-1	TGTGCCAGCAGTTTACAGGGAGCCACCTACAATGAGCAGTTCTTC	CASSLQGATYNEQFF
TRBV5-1	-	-	TRBJ2-1	TGCGCCAGCAGCCCAGGACAGCTCAATGAGCAGTTCTTC	CASSPGQLNEQFF
TRBV4-2	-	TRBD2	TRBJ2-7	TGTGCCAGCAGCCAAGTCCTAGCGGGAGGGAATCATTACGAGCAGTACTTC	CASSQVLAGGNHYEQYF
TRBV12-3/TRBV12-4	many	-	TRBJ1-5	TGTGCCAGCAGTTTCCCCTATCAGCCCCAGCATTTT	CASSFPYQPQHF
TRBV15	few	TRBD2	TRBJ2-3	TGTGCCACCAGCAGAGTTGTCCGGGAGGGAGGGGATACGCAGTATTTT	CATSRVVREGGDTQYF
TRBV6-6	-	-	TRBJ1-1	TGTGCCAGCAGTTACTCGGTGAACACTGAAGCTTTCTTT	CASSYSVNTEAFF
TRBV6-5	many	-	TRBJ1-1	TGTGCCAGCAGTCAAGGGAGTTCAGTAGCTTTCTTT	CASSQGSSVAFF
TRBV24-1	few	TRBD1	TRBJ2-1	TGTGCCACCAGTGATTCTGACAGGGGTCCGTTCTTC	CATSDSDRGPFF
TRBV10-2	once	TRBD2	TRBJ2-5	TGCGCCAGCCGCCCGGGAGCGGGACCCACAAAAGAGACCCAGTACTTC	CASRPGAGPTKETQYF
TRBV5-1	few	-	TRBJ2-7	TGCGCCAGCAGCGAAAACTACGAGCAGTACTTC	CASSENYEQYF
TRBV14	-	TRBD2	TRBJ2-4	TGTGCCAGCAGCCAAGATTCCCGGACTAGCGGAGCCAAAAACATTCAGTACTTC	CASSQDSRTSGAKNIQYF
TRBV15	many	TRBD1	TRBJ1-6	TGTGCCACCAGCAGAATCCGAGGGGGCCAATCTAATTCACCCCTCCACTTT	CATSRIRGGQSNSPLHF
TRBV20-1	-	TRBD1	TRBJ1-2	TGCAGTGTTAGAGCACATCAGGGGGCCTTCCCCTACACCTTC	CSVRAHQGAFPYTF
TRBV25-1	-	-	TRBJ2-5	TGTGCCAGCAGTAGGCAACTTCAAGAGACCCAGTACTTC	CASSRQLQETQYF